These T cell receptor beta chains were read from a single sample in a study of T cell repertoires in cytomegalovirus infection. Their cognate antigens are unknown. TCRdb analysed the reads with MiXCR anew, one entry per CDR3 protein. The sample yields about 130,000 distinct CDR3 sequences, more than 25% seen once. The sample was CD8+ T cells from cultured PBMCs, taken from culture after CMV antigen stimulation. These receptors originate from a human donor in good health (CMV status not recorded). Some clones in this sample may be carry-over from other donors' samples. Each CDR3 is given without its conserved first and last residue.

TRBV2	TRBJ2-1	ASSAGLAGGNEQF
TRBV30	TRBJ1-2	AWSEISGPNYGYT
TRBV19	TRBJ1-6	ASTLDTGSAPLH
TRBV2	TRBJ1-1	AGRGTEAF
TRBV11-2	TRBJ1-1	ASRHRDRGILNTEAF
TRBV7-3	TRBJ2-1	ASSPWGGLDEQF
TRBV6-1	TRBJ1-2	ASSEGSYGYT
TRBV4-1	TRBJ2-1	ASSPRMVDSGGRYF
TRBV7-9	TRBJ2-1	ASSPTINEQF
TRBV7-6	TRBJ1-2	ASSLNPEEAGYT
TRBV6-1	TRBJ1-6	ASSEGTGLPLH
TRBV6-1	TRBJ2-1	ASPHPLTSGDYNEQF
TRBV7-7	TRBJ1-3	ASSPGTASSGNTIY
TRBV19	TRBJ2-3	ASSIDADTDTQY
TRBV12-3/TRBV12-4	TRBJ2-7	ASSPGISYEQY
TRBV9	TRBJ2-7	ASSPTVGQGAIEQY
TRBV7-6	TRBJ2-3	ASSPTSWDTQY
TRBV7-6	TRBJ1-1	ASSLGTGGVGRTEAF
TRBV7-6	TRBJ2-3	ASSSTGATDTQY
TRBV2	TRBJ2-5	ASSQGLGQETQY
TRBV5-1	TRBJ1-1	ASSLVGQGEAF
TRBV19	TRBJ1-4	ASSPGTATNEKLF
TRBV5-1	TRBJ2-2	ASTPLLGNTGELF
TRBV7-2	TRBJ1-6	ASSLAGTGANSPLH
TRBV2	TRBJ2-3	ASSDVAGGEDTQY
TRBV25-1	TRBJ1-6	ASSRDAFSPLH